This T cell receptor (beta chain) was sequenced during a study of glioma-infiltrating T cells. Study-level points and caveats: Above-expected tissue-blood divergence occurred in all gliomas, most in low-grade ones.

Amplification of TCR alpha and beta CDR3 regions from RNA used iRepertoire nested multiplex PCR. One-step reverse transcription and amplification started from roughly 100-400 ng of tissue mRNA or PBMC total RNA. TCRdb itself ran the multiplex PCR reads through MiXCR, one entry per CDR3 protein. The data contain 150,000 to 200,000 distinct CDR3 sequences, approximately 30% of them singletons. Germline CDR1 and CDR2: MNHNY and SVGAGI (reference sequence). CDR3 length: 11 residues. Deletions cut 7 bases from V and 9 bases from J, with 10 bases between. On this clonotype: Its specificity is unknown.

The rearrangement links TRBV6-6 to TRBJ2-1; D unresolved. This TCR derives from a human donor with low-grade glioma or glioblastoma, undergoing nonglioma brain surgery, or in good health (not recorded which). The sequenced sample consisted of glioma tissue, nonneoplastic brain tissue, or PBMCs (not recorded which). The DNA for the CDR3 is TGTGCCAGCATTTATGCGCCTGAGCAGTTCTTC. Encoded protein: CASIYAPEQFF.